This T cell receptor beta chain was identified during a study of blood T cell repertoires in COVID-19. The data were produced by immunoSEQ multiplex PCR, yet TCRdb's version contains in-frame clones alone and is incomplete. The sample shows around 150,000 clones, about 86% of them seen only once. The CDR3 spans 15 residues. Trimming took 4 bases from V and 3 from J; bases not matched to a gene: 5. CDR1 and CDR2 from the germline V gene are SGHRS and YFSETQ. This receptor was taken from a man between 18 and 29 years old with acute or convalescent COVID-19. Material: peripheral blood. V usage is TRBV5-1 and J usage is TRBJ2-5, with TRBD1 identical over 11 bases. The CDR3 bases are TGCGCCAGCAGCCCCGGGACAGGGGGTGAAGAGACCCAGTACTTC. Translation gives CASSPGTGGEETQYF.